Each of the 10 T cell receptor beta chains below was sequenced from the same sample in a study of cytomegalovirus exposure and HLA in healthy donors. Libraries were prepared by immunoSEQ multiplex PCR; TCRdb keeps only in-frame clonotypes and omits some of them. The table lists about 200,000 clones, 85% to 90% of them singletons. The specimen sequenced was PBMCs. The receptors originated from a woman between 18 and 30 years old in good health and CMV-seronegative.

The chain carries TRBV7-6 and TRBJ2-7, with D possibly TRBD2 on 5 matching bases. The germline V gene encodes CDR1 SGHVS and CDR2 FNYEAQ. V was shortened by 1 base and J by 2 bases, with 6 bases between the two germline ends. The CDR3 extends over 13 amino acids. The CDR3 sequence is CASSLGRAYEQYF. The CDR3 bases are TGTGCCAGCAGCTTAGGGCGGGCCTACGAGCAGTACTTC. The full variable domain, rest sourced from reference TRBV7-6 and TRBJ2-7, is GAGVSQSPRYKVTKRGQDVALRCDPISGHVSLYWYRQALGQGPEFLTYFNYEAQQDKSGLPNDRFSAERPEGSISTLTIQRTEQRDSAMYRCASSLGRAYEQYFGPGTRLTVT.

V is TRBV19 and J is TRBJ2-7, with 8 positions matching TRBD1. Germline V gives CDR1 LNHDA, CDR2 SQIVND (reference sequence). This CDR3 comprises 13 residues. Trimming at V came to 7 bases and at J to 5 bases, leaving 7 bases not matched to a gene. CDR3 bases: TGTGCCAGTACGTCACAGGGGGTCGACGAGCAGTACTTC. Its protein is CASTSQGVDEQYF.

The chain is built from TRBV2 and TRBJ1-1, with 8 bases lining up with TRBD1. Germline-derived CDR1 and CDR2 are SNHLY and FYNNEI. The CDR3 sequence is 13 residues long. J gave up 2 bases and V 8 bases, and 4 bases lay outside the gene matches. The DNA of the CDR3 is TGTGCCAGCGCGGGACAGGTTAACACTGAAGCTTTCTTT. It encodes CASAGQVNTEAFF.

This clone was seen a single time. The chain carries TRBV2 and TRBJ1-3; 9 bases fit TRBD1. The CDR3 spans 20 residues. Germline CDR1 reads SNHLY; CDR2 reads FYNNEI. Trimming cost V 7 bases and J 0 bases; bases outside gene matches: 19. The CDR3 protein is CASKVGTGHFASTSGNTIYF. The CDR3 DNA is TGTGCCAGCAAAGTGGGGACAGGGCACTTCGCTTCCACCTCTGGAAACACCATATATTTT.

About this clone: Additional DNA sequences in this sample encode the identical CDR3. The rearrangement links TRBV5-4 to TRBJ2-7; tentatively, D is TRBD1 (6 bases). Deletions cut 3 bases from V and 2 bases from J, with 9 bases between. Germline V gene lookup returns CDR1 SGHNT and CDR2 YYREEE (reference sequence). This CDR3 comprises 13 residues. The CDR3 loop is CASSSNRAYEQYF. DNA of the CDR3: TGTGCCAGCAGCTCCAACAGGGCCTACGAGCAGTACTTC.

This chain uses TRBV7-9 with TRBJ2-3; 10 bases match TRBD2. The germline CDR1 and CDR2 sequences are SEHNR and FQNEAQ (reference sequence). This CDR3 is 13 amino acids long. V dropped 5 bases and J dropped 8; count of bases not matched to a gene: 4. The CDR3 sequence: CASSPSGSGTQYF. The CDR3 coding sequence is TGTGCCAGCAGCCCTAGCGGGAGCGGTACGCAGTATTTT.

This rearrangement joins TRBV6-1 to TRBJ2-1; 11 bases agree with TRBD2. The germline CDR1 and CDR2 sequences are MNHNS and SASEGT. The CDR3 sequence is 12 residues long. Trimming removed 11 bases from V and 9 bases from J; junction bases left unmatched: 6. CDR3 loop: CAGLAGGTEQFF. The CDR3 nucleotides are TGTGCCGGGCTAGCGGGAGGTACTGAGCAGTTCTTC.

There are a few counts of this clone. CDR3 sequence reads: CASSVAAGVGYTF. CDR3 bases: TGTGCCAGCAGCGTCGCCGCCGGGGTAGGCTACACCTTC. This chain connects TRBV7-6 to TRBJ1-2; D remains unclear. V shed 5 bases and J shed 8 bases, with 15 bases lying between them. Germline CDR1 reads SGHVS; CDR2 reads FNYEAQ. CDR3 length: 13 amino acids.

The chain recombines TRBV15 with TRBJ1-2; weak D call: TRBD1 (5 bases). V was pared by 2 bases and J by 0 bases, with 19 bases between. The germline V gene encodes CDR1 LNHNV and CDR2 YYDKDF (reference sequence). The CDR3 sequence is 18 residues long. Here the CDR3 DNA reads TGTGCCACCAGCAGATCCACGATCGGGGAGGGGACTAACTATGGCTACACCTTC. Translated, it gives CATSRSTIGEGTNYGYTF.

This clone was counted once. This chain joins TRBV30 and TRBJ2-1, with 9 bases fitting TRBD2. Germline lookup yields CDR1 GTSNPN and CDR2 SVGIG (reference sequence). The CDR3 length is 16 residues. V was clipped by 0 bases and J by 7 bases; unmatched bases: 10. The CDR3 loop reads CAWSVPISGSGNEQFF. For the CDR3, the DNA is TGTGCCTGGAGTGTGCCCATTAGCGGGAGCGGTAATGAGCAGTTCTTC.